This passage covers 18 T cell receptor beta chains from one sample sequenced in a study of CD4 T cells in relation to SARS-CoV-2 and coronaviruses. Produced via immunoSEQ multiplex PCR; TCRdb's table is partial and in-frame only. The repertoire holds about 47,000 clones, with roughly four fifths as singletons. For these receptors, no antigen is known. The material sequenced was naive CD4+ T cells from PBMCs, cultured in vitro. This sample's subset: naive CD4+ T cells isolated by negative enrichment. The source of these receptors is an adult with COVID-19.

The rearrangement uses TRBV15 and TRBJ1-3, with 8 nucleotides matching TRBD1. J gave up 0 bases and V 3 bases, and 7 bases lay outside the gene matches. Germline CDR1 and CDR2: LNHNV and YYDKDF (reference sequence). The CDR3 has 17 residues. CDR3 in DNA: TGTGCCACCAGCAGGGCTACGGACAGGGTCTCTGGAAACACCATATATTTT. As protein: CATSRATDRVSGNTIYF.

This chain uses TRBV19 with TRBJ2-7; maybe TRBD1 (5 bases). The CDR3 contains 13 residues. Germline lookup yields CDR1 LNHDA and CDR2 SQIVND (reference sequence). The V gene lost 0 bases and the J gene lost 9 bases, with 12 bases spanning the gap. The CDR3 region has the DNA TGTGCCAGTAGTATAGATCCCGCAGGGCGGCAGTACTTC. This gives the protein CASSIDPAGRQYF.

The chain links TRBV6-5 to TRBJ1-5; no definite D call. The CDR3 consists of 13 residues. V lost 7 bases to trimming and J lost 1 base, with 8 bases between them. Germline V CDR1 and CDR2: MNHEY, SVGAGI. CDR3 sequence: CASTDISNQPQHF. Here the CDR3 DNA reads TGTGCCAGCACCGATATCAGCAATCAGCCCCAGCATTTT.

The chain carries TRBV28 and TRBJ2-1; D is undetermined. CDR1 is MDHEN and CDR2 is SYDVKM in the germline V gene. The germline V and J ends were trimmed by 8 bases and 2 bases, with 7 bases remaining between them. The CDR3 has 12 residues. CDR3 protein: CASGETYNEQFF. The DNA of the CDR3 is TGTGCCAGCGGCGAAACCTACAATGAGCAGTTCTTC.

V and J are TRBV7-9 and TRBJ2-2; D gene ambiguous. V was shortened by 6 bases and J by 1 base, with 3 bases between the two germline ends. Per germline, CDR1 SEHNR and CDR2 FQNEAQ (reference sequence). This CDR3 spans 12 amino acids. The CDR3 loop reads CASRRNTGELFF. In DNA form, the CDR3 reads TGTGCCAGCAGAAGGAACACCGGGGAGCTGTTTTTT.

CDR3 coding DNA: TGCGCCAGCAGCTCCGCTGGAAGACTAGCGGGAGGTGGAGATACGCAGTATTTT. Translated, it gives CASSSAGRLAGGGDTQYF. This chain connects TRBV5-1 to TRBJ2-3; the match to TRBD2 covers 13 bases. The germline CDR1 and CDR2 sequences are SGHRS and YFSETQ. After removal of 3 bases from V and 5 bases from J, the junction contained 12 bases not matched to a gene. There are 18 residues in the CDR3.

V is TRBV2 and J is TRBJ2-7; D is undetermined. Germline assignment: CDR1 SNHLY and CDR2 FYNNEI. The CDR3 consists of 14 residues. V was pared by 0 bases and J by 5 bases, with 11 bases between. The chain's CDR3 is CASSEALDLNEQYF. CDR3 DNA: TGTGCCAGCAGTGAAGCGCTAGACTTGAACGAGCAGTACTTC.

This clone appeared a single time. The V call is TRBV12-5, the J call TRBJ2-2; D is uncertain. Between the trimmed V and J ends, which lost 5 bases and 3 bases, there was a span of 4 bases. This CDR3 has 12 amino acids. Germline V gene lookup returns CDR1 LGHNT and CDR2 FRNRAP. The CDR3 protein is CASGPDTGELFF. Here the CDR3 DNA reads TGTGCTAGTGGTCCCGACACCGGGGAGCTGTTTTTT.

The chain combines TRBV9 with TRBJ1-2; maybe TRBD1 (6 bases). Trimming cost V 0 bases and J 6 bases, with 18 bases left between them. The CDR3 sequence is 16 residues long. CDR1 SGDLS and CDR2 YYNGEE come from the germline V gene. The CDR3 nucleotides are TGTGCCAGCAGCGTAGGGTGGCTTGCGGGGGGCGATGGCTACACCTTC. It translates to CASSVGWLAGGDGYTF.

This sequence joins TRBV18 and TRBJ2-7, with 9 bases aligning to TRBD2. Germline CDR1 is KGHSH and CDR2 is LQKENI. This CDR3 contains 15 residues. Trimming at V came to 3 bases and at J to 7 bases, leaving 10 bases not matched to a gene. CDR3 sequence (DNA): TGTGCCAGCTCACCCCCGGGACTAGCATCTGGAGAGCAGTACTTC. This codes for CASSPPGLASGEQYF.

CDR3 nucleotide sequence: TGTGCCAGCAGCCGGACTAGCGGGAGGGGTTACAATGAGCAGTTCTTC. As protein: CASSRTSGRGYNEQFF. V is TRBV7-3 and J is TRBJ2-1, with 15 bases aligning to TRBD2. CDR1 and CDR2 from the germline V gene are SGHTA and FQGTGA. The length of the CDR3 is 16 residues. Germline trimming cut 5 bases from V and 4 bases from J; bases unmatched to any gene: 3. Supplemented by reference TRBV7-3 and TRBJ2-1, the full variable domain reads GAGVSQTPSNKVTEKGKYVELRCDPISGHTALYWYRQSLGQGPEFLIYFQGTGAADDSGLPNDRFFAVRPEGSVSTLKIQRTERGDSAVYLCASSRTSGRGYNEQFFGPGTRLTVL.

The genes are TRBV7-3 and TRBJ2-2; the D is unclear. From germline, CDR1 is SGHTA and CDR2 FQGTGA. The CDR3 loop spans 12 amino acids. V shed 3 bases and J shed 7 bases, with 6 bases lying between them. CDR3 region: CASSFLGGELFF. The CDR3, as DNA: TGTGCCAGCAGCTTCCTTGGCGGGGAGCTGTTTTTT.

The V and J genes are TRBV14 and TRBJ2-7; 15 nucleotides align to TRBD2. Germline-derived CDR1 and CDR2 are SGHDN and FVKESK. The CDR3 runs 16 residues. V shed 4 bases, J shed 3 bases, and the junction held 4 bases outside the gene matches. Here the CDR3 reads CASSRQGLAGGYEQYF. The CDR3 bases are TGTGCCAGCAGCCGTCAGGGACTAGCGGGAGGCTACGAGCAGTACTTC.

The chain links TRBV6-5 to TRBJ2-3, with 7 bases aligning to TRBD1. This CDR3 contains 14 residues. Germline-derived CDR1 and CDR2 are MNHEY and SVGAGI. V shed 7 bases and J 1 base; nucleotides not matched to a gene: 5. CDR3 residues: CASKRGPGTDTQYF. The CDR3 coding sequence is TGTGCCAGCAAGAGGGGGCCAGGCACAGATACGCAGTATTTT.

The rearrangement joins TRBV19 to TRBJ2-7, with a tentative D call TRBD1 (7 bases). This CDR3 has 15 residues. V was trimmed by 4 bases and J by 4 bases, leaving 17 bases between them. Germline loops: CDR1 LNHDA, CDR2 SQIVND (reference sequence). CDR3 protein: CASSRQGRRDYEQYF. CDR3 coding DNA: TGTGCCAGTAGTAGACAGGGTCGGAGGGATTACGAGCAGTACTTC.

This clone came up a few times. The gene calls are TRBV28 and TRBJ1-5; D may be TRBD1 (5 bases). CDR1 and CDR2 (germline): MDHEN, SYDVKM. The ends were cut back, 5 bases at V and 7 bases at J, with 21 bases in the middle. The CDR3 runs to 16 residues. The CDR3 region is CASSTARVGIGQPQHF. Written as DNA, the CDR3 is TGTGCCAGCAGTACCGCCAGGGTCGGTATTGGACAGCCCCAGCATTTT.

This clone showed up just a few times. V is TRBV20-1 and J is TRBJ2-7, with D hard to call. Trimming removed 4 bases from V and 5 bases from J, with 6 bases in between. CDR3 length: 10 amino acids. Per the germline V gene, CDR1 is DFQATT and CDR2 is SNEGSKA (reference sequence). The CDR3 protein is CSATLNEQYF. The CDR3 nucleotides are TGCAGTGCTACCCTAAACGAGCAGTACTTC.

The CDR3 spells CASSLGPGDDGYTF. The CDR3 DNA follows: TGCGCCAGCAGCTTGGGGCCAGGCGATGATGGCTACACCTTC. J is TRBJ1-2 and V is TRBV5-1; no clear D. This CDR3 is built from 14 residues. The germline V and J ends were trimmed by 0 bases and 6 bases, with 12 bases remaining between them. Germline V gene sequence: CDR1 SGHRS, CDR2 YFSETQ.